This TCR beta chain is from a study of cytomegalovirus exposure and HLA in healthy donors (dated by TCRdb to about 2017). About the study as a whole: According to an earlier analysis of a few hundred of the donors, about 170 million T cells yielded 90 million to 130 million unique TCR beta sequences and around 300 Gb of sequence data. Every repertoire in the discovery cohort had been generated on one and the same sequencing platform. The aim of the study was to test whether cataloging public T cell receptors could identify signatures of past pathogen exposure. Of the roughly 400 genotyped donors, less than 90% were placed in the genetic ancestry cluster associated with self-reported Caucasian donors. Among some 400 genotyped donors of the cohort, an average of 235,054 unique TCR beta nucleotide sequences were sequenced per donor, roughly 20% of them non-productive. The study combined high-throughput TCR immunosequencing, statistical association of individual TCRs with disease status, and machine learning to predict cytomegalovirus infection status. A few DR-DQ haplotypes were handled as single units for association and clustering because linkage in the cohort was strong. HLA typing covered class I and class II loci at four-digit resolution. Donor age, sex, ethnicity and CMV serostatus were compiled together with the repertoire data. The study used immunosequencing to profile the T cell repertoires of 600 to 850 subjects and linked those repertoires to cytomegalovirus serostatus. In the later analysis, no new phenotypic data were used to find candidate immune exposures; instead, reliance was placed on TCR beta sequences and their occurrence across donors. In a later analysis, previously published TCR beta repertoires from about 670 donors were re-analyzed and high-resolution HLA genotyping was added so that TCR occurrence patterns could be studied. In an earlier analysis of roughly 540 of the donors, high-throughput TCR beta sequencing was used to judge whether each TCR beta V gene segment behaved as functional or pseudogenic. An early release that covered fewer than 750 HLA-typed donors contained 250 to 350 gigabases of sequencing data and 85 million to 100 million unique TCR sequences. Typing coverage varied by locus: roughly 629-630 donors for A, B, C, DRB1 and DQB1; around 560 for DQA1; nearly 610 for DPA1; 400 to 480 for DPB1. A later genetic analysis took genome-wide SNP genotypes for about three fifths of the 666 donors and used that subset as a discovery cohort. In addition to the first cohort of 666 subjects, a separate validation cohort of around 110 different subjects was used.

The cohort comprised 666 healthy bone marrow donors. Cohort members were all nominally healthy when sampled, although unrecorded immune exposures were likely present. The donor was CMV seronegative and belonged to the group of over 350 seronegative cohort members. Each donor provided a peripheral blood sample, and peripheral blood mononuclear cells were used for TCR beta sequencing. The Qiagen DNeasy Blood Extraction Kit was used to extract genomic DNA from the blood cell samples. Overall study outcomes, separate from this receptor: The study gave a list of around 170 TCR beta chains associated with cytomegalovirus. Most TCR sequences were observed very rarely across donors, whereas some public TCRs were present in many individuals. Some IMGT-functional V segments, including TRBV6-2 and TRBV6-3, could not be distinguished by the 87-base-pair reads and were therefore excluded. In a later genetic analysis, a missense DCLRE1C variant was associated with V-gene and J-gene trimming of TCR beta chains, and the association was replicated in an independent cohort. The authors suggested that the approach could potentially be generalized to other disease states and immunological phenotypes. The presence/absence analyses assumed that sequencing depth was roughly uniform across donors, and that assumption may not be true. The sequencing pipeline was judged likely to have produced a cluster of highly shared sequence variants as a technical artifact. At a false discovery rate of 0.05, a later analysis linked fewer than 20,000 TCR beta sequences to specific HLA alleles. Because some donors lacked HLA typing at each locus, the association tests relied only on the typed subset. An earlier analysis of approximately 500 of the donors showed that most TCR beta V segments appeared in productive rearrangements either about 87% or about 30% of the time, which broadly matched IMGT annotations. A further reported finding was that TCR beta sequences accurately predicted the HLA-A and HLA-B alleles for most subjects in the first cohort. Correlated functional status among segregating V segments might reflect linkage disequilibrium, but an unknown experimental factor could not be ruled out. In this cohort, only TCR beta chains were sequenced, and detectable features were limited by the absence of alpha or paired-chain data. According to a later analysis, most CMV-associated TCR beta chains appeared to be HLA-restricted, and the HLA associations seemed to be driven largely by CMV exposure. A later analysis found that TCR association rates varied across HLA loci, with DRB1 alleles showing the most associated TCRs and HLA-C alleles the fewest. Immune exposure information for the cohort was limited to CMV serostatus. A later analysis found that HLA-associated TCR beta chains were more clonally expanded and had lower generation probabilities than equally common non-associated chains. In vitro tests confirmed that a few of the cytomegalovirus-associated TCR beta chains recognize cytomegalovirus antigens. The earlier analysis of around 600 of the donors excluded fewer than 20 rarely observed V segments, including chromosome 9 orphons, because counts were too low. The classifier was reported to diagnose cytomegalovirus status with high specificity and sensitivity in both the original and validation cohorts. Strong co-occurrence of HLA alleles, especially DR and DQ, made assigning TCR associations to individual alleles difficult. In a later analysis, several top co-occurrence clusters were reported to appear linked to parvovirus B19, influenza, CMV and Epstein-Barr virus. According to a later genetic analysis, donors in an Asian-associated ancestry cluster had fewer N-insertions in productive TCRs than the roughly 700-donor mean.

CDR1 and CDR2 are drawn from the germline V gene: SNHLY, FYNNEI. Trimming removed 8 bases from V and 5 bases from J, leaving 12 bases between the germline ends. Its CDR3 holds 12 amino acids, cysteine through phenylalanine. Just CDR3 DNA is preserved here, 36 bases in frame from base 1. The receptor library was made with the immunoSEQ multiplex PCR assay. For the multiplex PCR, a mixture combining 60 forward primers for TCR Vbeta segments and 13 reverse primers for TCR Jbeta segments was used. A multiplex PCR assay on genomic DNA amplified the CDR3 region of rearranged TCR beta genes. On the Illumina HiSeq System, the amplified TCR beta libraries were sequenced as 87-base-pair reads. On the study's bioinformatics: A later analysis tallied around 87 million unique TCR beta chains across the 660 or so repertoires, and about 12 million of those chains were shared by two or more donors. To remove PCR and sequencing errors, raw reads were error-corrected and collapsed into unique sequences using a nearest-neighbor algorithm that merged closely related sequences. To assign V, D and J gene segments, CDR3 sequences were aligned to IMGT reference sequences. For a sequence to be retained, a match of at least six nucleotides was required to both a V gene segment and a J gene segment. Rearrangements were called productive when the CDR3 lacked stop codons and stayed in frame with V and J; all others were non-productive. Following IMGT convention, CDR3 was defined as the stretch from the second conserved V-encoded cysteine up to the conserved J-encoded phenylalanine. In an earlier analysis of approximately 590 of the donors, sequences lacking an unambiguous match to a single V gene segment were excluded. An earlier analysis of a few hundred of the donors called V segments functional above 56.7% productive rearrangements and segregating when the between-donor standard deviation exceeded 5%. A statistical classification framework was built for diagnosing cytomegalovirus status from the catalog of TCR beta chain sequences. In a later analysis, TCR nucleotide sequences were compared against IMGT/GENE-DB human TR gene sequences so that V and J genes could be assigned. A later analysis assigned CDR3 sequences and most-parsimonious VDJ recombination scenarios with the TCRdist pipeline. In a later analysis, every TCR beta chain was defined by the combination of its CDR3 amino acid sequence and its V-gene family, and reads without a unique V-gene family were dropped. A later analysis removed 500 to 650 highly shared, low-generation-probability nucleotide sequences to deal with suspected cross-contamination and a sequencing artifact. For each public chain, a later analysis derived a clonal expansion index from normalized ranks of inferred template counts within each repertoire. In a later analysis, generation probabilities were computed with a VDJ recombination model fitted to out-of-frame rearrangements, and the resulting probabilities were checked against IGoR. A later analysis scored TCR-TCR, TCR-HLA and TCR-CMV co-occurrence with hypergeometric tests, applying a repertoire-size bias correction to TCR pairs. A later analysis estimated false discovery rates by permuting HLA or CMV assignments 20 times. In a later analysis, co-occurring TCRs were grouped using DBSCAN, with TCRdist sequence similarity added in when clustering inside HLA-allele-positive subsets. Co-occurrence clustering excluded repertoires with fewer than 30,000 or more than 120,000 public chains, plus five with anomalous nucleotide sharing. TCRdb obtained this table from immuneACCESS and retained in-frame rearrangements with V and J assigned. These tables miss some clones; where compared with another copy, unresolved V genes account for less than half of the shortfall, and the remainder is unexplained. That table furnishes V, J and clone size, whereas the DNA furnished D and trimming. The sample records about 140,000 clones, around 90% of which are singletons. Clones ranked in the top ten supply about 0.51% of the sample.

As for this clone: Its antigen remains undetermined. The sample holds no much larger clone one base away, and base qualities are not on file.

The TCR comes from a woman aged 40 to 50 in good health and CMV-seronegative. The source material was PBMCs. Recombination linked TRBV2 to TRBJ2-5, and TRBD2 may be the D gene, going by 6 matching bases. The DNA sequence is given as TGTGCCAGCGGGGGACTTTCGGAGACCCAGTACTTC. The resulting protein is CASGGLSETQYF.